What follows is one T cell receptor (beta chain) and its context. The CDR3 spans 15 residues. The ends lost 7 bases at V and 3 bases at J; junction bases unmatched: 10. The V gene's germline CDR1 is SGHDT and CDR2 YYEEEE. The record originates from a study of blood T cell repertoires in COVID-19. Study context: Donors in the United States, Italy and Spain gave samples during acute or convalescent COVID-19.

Original handling: By means of reference gene primer amplification, nucleated cell counts were estimated. Some clones are missing from TCRdb's copy, which holds only in-frame ones; the method was immunoSEQ multiplex PCR. Clone size and V and J calls were adopted from that table, with D and trimming inferred from the DNA. The sample carries around 270,000 clones, 84% recorded once. The V and J genes are TRBV5-6 and TRBJ2-5; 9 bases map to TRBD2. The sample was peripheral blood. The receptor comes from a person aged 70 to 80 with COVID-19, enrolled during active disease. This chain's CDR3 is CASVNGGGAEETQYF. The CDR3 nucleotides are TGTGCCAGCGTGAACGGCGGGGGGGCCGAAGAGACCCAGTACTTC.